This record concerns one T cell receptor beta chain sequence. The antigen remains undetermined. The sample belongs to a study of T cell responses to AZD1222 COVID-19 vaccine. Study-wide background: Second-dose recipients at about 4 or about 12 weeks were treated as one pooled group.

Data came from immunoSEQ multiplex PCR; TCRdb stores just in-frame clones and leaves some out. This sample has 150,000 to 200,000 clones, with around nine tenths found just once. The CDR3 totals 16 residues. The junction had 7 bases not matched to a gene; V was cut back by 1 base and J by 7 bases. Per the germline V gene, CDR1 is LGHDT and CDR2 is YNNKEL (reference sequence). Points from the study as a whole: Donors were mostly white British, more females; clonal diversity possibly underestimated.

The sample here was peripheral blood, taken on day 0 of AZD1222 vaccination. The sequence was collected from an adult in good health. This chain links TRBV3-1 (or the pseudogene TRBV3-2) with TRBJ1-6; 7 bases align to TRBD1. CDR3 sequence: CASSQVSGGRNSPLHF. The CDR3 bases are TGTGCCAGCAGCCAAGTGTCAGGGGGGCGGAATTCACCCCTCCACTTT.